This entry describes one T cell receptor beta chain. This entry is derived from a study of cytomegalovirus exposure and HLA in healthy donors. This CDR3 comprises 16 residues. The germline gives CDR1 KGHSH, CDR2 LQKENI. With 1 base clipped from V and 5 bases from J, the junction kept 8 bases outside the gene matches. PCR primers comprised 60 Vbeta and 13 Jbeta primers. Measured with immunoSEQ multiplex PCR; TCRdb has only the in-frame clones, and not every one. Of 95,000 to 150,000 clones listed, more than 60% are singletons. Sequencing was carried out using PBMCs. The V and J genes are TRBV18 and TRBJ2-3; 8 nucleotides align to TRBD2. This sequence originates from a middle-aged woman in good health and CMV-seropositive. The CDR3 DNA reads TGTGCCAGCTCACCACAGGCAGCGGGAGTTGGAGATACGCAGTATTTT. Translating gives CASSPQAAGVGDTQYF.